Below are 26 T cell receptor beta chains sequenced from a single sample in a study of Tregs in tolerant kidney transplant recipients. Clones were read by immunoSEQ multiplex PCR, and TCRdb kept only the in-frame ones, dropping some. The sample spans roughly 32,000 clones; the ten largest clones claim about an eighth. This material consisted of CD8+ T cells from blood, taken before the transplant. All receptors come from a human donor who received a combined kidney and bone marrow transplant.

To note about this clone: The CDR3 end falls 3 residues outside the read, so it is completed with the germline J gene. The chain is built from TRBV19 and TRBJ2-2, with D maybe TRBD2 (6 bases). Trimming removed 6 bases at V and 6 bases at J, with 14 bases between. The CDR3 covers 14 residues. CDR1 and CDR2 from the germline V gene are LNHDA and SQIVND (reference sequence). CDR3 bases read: TGTGCCAGTAGACCGGGACTGGACGCCGGGGAG. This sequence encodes CASRPGLDAGE. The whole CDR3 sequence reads CASRPGLDAGELFF.

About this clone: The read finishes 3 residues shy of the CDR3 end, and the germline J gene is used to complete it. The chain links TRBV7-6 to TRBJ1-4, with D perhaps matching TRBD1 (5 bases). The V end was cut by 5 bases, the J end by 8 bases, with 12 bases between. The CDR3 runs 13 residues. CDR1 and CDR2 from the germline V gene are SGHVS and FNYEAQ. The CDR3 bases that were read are TGTGCCAGCAGCGTCCCGGGGGGGGAAAAA. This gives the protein CASSVPGGEK. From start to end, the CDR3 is CASSVPGGEKLFF.

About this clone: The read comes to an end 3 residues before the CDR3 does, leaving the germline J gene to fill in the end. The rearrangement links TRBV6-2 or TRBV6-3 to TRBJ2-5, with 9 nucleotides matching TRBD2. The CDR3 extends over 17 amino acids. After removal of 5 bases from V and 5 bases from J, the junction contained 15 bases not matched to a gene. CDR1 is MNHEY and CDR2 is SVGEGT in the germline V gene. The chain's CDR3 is CASSTPGLASNGETQYF. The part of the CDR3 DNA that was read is TGTGCCAGCAGTACCCCGGGACTAGCCTCTAACGGGGAGACC.

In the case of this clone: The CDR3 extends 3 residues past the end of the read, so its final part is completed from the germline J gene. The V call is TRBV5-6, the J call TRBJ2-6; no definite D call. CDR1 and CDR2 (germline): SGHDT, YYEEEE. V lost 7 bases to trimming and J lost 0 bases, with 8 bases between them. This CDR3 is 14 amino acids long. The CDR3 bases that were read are TGTGCCAGCGATTCAGGCTCTGGGGCCAACGTC. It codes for CASDSGSGANV. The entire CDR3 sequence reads CASDSGSGANVLTF.

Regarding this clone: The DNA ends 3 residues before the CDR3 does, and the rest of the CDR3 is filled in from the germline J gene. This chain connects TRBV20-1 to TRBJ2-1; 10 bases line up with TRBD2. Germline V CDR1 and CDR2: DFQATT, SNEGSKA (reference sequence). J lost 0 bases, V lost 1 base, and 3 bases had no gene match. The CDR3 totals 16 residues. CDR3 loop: CSARGPSGSSYNEQFF. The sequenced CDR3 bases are TGCAGTGCTAGAGGGCCTAGCGGGAGCTCCTACAATGAG.

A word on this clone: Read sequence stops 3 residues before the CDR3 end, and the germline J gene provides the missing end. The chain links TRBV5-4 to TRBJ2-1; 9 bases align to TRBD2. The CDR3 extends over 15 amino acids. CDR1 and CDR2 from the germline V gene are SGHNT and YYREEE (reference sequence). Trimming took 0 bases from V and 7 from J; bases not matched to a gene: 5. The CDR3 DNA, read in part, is TGTGCCAGCAGCTTGGTAGCGGGAGATGGGAATGAG. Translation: CASSLVAGDGNE. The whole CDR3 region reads CASSLVAGDGNEQFF.

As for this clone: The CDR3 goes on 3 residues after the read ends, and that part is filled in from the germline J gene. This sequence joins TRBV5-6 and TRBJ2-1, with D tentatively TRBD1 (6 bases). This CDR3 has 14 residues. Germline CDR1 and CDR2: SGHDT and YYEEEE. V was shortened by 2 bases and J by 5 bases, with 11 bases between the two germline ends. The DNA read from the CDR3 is TGTGCCAGCAGCTTTTGGACAGCTGACAATGAG. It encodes CASSFWTADNE. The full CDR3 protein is CASSFWTADNEQFF. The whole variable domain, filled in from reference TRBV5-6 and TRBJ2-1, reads DAGVTQSPTHLIKTRGQQVTLRCSPKSGHDTVSWYQQALGQGPQFIFQYYEEEERQRGNFPDRFSGHQFPNYSSELNVNALLLGDSALYLCASSFWTADNEQFFGPGTRLTVL.

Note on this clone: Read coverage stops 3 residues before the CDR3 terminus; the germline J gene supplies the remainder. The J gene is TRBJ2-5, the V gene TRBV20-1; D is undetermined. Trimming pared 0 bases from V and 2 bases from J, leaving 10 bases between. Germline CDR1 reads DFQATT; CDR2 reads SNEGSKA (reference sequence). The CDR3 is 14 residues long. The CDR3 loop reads CSARDTWLQETQYF. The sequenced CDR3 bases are TGCAGTGCTAGAGATACATGGTTACAAGAGACC.

CDR3 DNA (partial): TGCAGTGCAAGCCTTAGCGGGGGTTACGAG. It translates to CSASLSGGYE. The full CDR3 reads CSASLSGGYEQYF. This chain joins TRBV20-1 and TRBJ2-7; the match to TRBD2 covers 9 bases. The read finishes 3 residues shy of the CDR3 end, and the germline J gene is used to complete it. From germline, CDR1 is DFQATT and CDR2 SNEGSKA (reference sequence). This CDR3 contains 13 residues. The trim removed 6 bases at V and 4 bases at J, leaving 7 bases unmatched.

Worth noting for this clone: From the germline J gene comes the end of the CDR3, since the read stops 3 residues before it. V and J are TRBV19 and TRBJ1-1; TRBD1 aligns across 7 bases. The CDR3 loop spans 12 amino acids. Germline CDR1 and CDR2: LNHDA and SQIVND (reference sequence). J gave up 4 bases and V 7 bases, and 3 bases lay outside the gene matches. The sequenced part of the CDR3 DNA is TGTGCCAGTACCCCAGGGGGCACTGAA. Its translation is CASTPGGTE. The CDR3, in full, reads CASTPGGTEAFF. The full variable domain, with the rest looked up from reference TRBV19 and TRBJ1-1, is DGGITQSPKYLFRKEGQNVTLSCEQNLNHDAMYWYRQDPGQGLRLIYYSQIVNDFQKGDIAEGYSVSREKKESFPLTVTSAQKNPTAFYLCASTPGGTEAFFGQGTRLTVV.

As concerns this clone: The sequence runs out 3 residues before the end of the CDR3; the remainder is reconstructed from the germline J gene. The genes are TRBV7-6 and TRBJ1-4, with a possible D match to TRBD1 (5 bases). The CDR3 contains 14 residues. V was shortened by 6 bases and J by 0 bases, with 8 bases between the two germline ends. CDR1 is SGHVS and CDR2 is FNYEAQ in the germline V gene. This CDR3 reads CASSPGSTNEKLFF. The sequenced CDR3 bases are TGTGCCAGCAGTCCAGGGTCAACTAATGAAAAA.

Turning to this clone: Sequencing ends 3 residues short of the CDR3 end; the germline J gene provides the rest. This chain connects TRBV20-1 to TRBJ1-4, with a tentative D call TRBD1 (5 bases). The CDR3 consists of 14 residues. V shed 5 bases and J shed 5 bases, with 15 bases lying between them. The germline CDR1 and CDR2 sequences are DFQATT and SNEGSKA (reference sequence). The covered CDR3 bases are TGCAGTGCTCGTTTGGGGTCAGGGAATGAAAAA. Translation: CSARLGSGNEK. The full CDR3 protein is CSARLGSGNEKLFF.

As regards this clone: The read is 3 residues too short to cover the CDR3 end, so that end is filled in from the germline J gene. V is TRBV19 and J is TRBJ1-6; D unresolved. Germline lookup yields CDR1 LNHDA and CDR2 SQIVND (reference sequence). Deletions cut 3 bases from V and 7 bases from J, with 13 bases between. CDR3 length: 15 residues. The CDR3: CASSIQTSTNSPLHF. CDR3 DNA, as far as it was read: TGTGCCAGTAGTATTCAGACCTCGACAAATTCACCC.

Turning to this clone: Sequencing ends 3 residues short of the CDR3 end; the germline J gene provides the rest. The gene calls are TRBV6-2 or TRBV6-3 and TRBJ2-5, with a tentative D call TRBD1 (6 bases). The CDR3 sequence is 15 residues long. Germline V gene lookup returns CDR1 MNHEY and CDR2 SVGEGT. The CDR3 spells CASSYVQGPAQTQYF. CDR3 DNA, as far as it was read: TGTGCCAGCAGTTACGTACAGGGTCCCGCTCAAACC.

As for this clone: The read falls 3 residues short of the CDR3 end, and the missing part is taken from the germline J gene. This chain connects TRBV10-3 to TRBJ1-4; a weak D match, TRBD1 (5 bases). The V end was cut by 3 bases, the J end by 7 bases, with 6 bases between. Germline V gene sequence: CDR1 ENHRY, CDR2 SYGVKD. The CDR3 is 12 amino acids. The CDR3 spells CAISERGEKLFF. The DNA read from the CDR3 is TGTGCCATCAGTGAAAGGGGTGAAAAA.

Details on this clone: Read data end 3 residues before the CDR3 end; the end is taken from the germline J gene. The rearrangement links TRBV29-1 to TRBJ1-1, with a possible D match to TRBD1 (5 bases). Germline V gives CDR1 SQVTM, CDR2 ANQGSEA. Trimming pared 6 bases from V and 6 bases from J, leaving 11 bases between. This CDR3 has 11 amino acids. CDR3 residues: CSVRAEAEAFF. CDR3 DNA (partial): TGCAGCGTCAGGGCCGAGGCTGAA. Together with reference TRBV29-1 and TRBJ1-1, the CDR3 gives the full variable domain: SAVISQKPSRDICQRGTSLTIQCQVDSQVTMMFWYRQQPGQSLTLIATANQGSEATYESGFVIDKFPISRPNLTFSTLTVSNMSPEDSSIYLCSVRAEAEAFFGQGTRLTVV.

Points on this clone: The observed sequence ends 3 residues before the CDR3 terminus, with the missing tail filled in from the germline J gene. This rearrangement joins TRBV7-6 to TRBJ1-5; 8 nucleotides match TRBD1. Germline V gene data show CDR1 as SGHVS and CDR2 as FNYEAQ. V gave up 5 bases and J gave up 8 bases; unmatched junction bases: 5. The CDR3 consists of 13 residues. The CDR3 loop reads CASSTDRAEPQHF. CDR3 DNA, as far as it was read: TGTGCCAGCAGCACGGACAGGGCTGAGCCC.

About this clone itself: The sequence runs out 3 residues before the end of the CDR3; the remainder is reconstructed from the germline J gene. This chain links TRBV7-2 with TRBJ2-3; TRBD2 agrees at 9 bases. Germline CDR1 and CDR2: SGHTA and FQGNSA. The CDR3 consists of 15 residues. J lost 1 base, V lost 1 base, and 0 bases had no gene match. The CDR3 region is CASSLGTSGTDTQYF. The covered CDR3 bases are TGTGCCAGCAGCTTAGGGACTAGCGGCACAGATACG.

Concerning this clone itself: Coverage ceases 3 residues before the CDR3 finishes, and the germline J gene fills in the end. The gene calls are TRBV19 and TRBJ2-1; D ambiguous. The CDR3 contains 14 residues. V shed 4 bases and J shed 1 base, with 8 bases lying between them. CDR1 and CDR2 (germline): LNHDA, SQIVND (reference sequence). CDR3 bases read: TGTGCCAGTAGTACTAGTTGGTCCTACAATGAG. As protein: CASSTSWSYNE. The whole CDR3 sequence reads CASSTSWSYNEQFF.

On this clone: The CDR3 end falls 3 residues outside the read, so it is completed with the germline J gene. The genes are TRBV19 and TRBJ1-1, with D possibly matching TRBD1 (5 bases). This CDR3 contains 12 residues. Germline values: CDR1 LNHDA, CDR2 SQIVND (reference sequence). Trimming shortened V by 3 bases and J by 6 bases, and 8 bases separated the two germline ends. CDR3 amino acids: CASSMQGSEAFF. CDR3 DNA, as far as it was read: TGTGCCAGTAGTATGCAGGGTTCTGAA. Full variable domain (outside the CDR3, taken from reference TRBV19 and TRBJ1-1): DGGITQSPKYLFRKEGQNVTLSCEQNLNHDAMYWYRQDPGQGLRLIYYSQIVNDFQKGDIAEGYSVSREKKESFPLTVTSAQKNPTAFYLCASSMQGSEAFFGQGTRLTVV.

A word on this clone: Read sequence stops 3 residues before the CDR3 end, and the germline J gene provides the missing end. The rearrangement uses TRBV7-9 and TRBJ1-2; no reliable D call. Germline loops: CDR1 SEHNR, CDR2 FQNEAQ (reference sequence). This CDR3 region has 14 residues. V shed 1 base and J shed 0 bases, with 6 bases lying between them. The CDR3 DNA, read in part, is TGTGCCAGCAGCTTAGGAGAGCCTAACTATGGC. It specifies CASSLGEPNYG. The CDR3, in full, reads CASSLGEPNYGYTF.

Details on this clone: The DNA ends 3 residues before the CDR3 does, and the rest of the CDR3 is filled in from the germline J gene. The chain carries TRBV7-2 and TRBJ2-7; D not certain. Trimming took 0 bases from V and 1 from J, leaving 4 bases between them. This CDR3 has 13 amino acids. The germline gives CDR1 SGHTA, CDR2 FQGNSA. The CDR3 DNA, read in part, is TGTGCCAGCAGCTTAGCTAGTTCCTACGAG. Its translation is CASSLASSYE. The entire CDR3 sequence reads CASSLASSYEQYF.

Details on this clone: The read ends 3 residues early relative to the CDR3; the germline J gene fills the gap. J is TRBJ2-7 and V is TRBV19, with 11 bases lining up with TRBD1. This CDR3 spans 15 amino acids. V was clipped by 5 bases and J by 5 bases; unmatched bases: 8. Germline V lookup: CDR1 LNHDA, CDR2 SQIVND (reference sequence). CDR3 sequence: CASSQDRGLVNEQYF. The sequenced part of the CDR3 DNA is TGTGCCAGTAGTCAGGACAGGGGGCTTGTGAACGAG.

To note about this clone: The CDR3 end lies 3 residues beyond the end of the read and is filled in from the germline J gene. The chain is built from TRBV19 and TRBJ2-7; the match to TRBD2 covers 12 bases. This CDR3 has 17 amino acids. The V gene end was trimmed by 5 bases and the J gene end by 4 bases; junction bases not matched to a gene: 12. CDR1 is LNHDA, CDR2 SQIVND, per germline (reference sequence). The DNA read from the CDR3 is TGTGCCAGTAGTCAAAGCCGCCGACTAGCGGGAGAGTACGAG. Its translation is CASSQSRRLAGEYE. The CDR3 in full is CASSQSRRLAGEYEQYF.

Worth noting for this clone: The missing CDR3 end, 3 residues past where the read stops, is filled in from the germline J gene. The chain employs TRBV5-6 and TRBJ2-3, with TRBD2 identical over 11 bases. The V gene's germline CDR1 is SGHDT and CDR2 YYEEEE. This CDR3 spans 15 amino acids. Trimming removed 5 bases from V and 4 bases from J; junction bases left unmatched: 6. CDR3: CASRVAGGPPDTQYF. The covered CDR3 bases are TGTGCCAGCAGAGTAGCGGGAGGGCCCCCAGATACG. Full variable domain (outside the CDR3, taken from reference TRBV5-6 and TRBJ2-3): DAGVTQSPTHLIKTRGQQVTLRCSPKSGHDTVSWYQQALGQGPQFIFQYYEEEERQRGNFPDRFSGHQFPNYSSELNVNALLLGDSALYLCASRVAGGPPDTQYFGPGTRLTVL.

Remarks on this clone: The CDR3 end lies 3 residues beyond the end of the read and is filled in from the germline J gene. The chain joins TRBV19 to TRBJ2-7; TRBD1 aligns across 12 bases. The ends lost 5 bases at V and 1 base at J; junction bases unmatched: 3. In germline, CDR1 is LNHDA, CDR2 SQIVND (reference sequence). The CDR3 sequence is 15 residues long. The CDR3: CASSVGQGASYEQYF. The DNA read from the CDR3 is TGTGCCAGTAGTGTGGGACAGGGGGCATCCTACGAG.